A single sample is the source of the 20 T cell receptor beta chains below, sequenced in a study of OX40 agonist ivuxolimab in advanced cancers. The table came from immunoSEQ multiplex PCR; TCRdb's copy has only in-frame clones and leaves some out. This sample has 75,000 to 100,000 clones, with about four fifths found just once. Material: CD4+ or CD8+ T cells sorted from blood, obtained in a trial of the OX40 agonist ivuxolimab. These receptors were taken from an adult with an advanced solid tumor such as melanoma, head and neck, liver or kidney cancer.

This clone was observed once. The chain employs TRBV11-1 and TRBJ2-3; 11 positions match TRBD1. CDR3 length: 16 residues. Germline loops: CDR1 SGHAT, CDR2 FQDESV (reference sequence). Trimming took 5 bases from V and 8 from J; bases not matched to a gene: 12. CDR3 DNA sequence: TGTGCCAGCAGCCTCGGACAGGGGGCGCGAATAGGTACGCAGTATTTT. As protein: CASSLGQGARIGTQYF.

This rearrangement joins TRBV5-1 to TRBJ1-2, with D possibly being TRBD1 (6 bases). The germline V gene has CDR1 SGHRS and CDR2 YFSETQ. The CDR3 covers 14 residues. V lost 4 bases, J lost 2 bases, and 12 bases lay in between. The CDR3 DNA is TGCGCCAGCAGCCCAGGACAGCCAAACTATGGCTACACCTTC. As protein: CASSPGQPNYGYTF.

The J gene is TRBJ1-5, the V gene TRBV6-6; D is undetermined. Germline V gives CDR1 MNHNY, CDR2 SVGAGI (reference sequence). The CDR3 loop spans 13 amino acids. Trimming removed 7 bases from V and 1 base from J, with 8 bases in between. This CDR3 reads CASTAKSNQPQHF. The CDR3 DNA reads as TGTGCCAGCACCGCTAAGAGCAATCAGCCCCAGCATTTT.

This chain joins TRBV4-2 and TRBJ2-7, with D perhaps matching TRBD1 or TRBD2 (5 bases each). Trimming took 4 bases from V and 0 from J, leaving 10 bases between them. Germline CDR1 and CDR2: LGHNA and YNFKEQ. This CDR3 comprises 14 residues. The CDR3 loop is CASSPRESSYEQYF. For the CDR3, the DNA is TGTGCCAGCAGCCCCAGGGAGAGCTCCTACGAGCAGTACTTC.

The rearrangement joins TRBV28 to TRBJ2-3; D perhaps matches TRBD2 (5 bases). Germline values: CDR1 MDHEN, CDR2 SYDVKM. V lost 5 bases and J 4 bases, leaving 7 bases between the germline ends. The CDR3 loop spans 12 amino acids. CDR3 residues: CASSPAADTQYF. As DNA, the CDR3 is TGTGCCAGCAGTCCAGCGGCAGATACGCAGTATTTT.

This clone was counted between two and nine times. This sequence joins TRBV7-2 and TRBJ1-5; tentatively, D is TRBD1 (5 bases). From germline, CDR1 is SGHTA and CDR2 FQGNSA. V was pared by 5 bases and J by 0 bases, with 8 bases between. The CDR3 covers 14 residues. The CDR3 reads CASSLDSSNQPQHF. Here the CDR3 DNA reads TGTGCCAGCAGCCTAGACAGTAGCAATCAGCCCCAGCATTTT.

The gene calls are TRBV29-1 and TRBJ2-1, with a tentative D call TRBD2 (7 bases). Germline lookup yields CDR1 SQVTM and CDR2 ANQGSEA. This CDR3 is built from 11 residues. This CDR3 is CRAGTTNEQFF. The CDR3 DNA reads TGCAGAGCGGGGACAACGAATGAGCAGTTCTTC.

The chain links TRBV20-1 to TRBJ2-1; D uncertain. Trimming stripped 3 bases from V and 5 bases from J, with 2 bases between. There are 10 residues in the CDR3. Germline V lookup: CDR1 DFQATT, CDR2 SNEGSKA (reference sequence). CDR3 sequence (DNA): TGCAGTGCTAGCGACAATGAGCAGTTCTTC. Its translation: CSASDNEQFF.

The CDR3 DNA follows: TGTGCCAGTACAGGGGGAGAGTCACCCCTCCACTTT. Translated, it gives CASTGGESPLHF. The V call is TRBV7-8, the J call TRBJ1-6; 8 bases agree with TRBD1. CDR1 is SGHVS and CDR2 is FQNEAQ in the germline V gene. The trim removed 9 bases at V and 10 bases at J, leaving 5 bases unmatched. CDR3 length: 12 amino acids.

The chain is built from TRBV19 and TRBJ1-1; tentative D call: TRBD1 (6 bases). Germline V CDR1 and CDR2: LNHDA, SQIVND (reference sequence). Trimming took 6 bases from V and 4 from J, leaving 12 bases between them. The CDR3 is 13 residues long. Here the CDR3 reads CASRPTGSTEAFF. The DNA of the CDR3 is TGTGCCAGTAGACCTACAGGGTCCACTGAAGCTTTCTTT.

This chain uses TRBV7-2 with TRBJ1-1; 7 bases line up with TRBD1. Losses at the gene ends were 3 bases for V and 2 bases for J; bases not matched to a gene: 6. The CDR3 consists of 15 residues. Germline V gene data show CDR1 as SGHTA and CDR2 as FQGNSA. The CDR3: CASSLTGTENTEAFF. As DNA, the CDR3 is TGTGCCAGCAGCTTGACCGGGACAGAAAACACTGAAGCTTTCTTT.

The chain has TRBV18 and TRBJ1-5, with 9 bases aligning to TRBD1. From germline, CDR1 is KGHSH and CDR2 LQKENI. This CDR3 has 13 residues. Unmatched junction bases numbered 1, after V lost 6 bases and J lost 4 bases. CDR3 DNA sequence: TGTGCCAGCTCCGGGACAGGGAATCAGCCCCAGCATTTT. Its translation is CASSGTGNQPQHF.

The rearrangement joins TRBV6-6 to TRBJ1-4, with TRBD1 matching 7 bases. After removal of 5 bases from V and 12 bases from J, the junction contained 9 bases not matched to a gene. This CDR3 is built from 13 residues. CDR1 is MNHNY, CDR2 SVGAGI, per germline (reference sequence). The CDR3 DNA reads as TGTGCCAGCAGTACCCGACAGGGCCAGGAACTGTTTTTT. Encoded protein: CASSTRQGQELFF.

The rearrangement uses TRBV19 and TRBJ1-2; 10 positions match TRBD1. The CDR3 is made up of 16 amino acids. Germline-derived CDR1 and CDR2 are LNHDA and SQIVND (reference sequence). V trimming: 5 bases; J trimming: 3 bases; junction bases outside the gene matches: 9. The CDR3 DNA reads as TGTGCCAGTAGTTCTTCCTCGGGACAGGGGTACTATGGCTACACCTTC. Encoded protein: CASSSSSGQGYYGYTF.

This chain connects TRBV28 to TRBJ2-3; D is unclear. This CDR3 is 16 amino acids long. V was clipped by 4 bases and J by 5 bases, with 19 bases between them. The V gene's germline CDR1 is MDHEN and CDR2 SYDVKM. The CDR3 sequence: CASSSFEAPLRDTQYF. In DNA, the CDR3 is TGTGCCAGCAGTTCCTTCGAGGCGCCCCTCCGAGATACGCAGTATTTT.

This chain connects TRBV7-3 to TRBJ2-2, with D possibly matching TRBD2 (5 bases). CDR3 length equals 13 residues. Germline V gene lookup returns CDR1 SGHTA and CDR2 FQGTGA. The ends were cut back, 3 bases at V and 5 bases at J, with 7 bases in the middle. In DNA form, the CDR3 reads TGTGCCAGCAGCTTTGGACTGACCGGGGAGCTGTTTTTT. The encoded protein is CASSFGLTGELFF. Full variable domain (missing parts from reference TRBV7-3 and TRBJ2-2): GAGVSQTPSNKVTEKGKYVELRCDPISGHTALYWYRQSLGQGPEFLIYFQGTGAADDSGLPNDRFFAVRPEGSVSTLKIQRTERGDSAVYLCASSFGLTGELFFGEGSRLTVL.

The V and J genes are TRBV6-1 and TRBJ1-6; perhaps TRBD1 as D (6 bases). Trimming cost V 4 bases and J 9 bases, with 16 bases left between them. The CDR3 sequence is 15 residues long. CDR1 and CDR2 from the germline V gene are MNHNS and SASEGT. The CDR3 nucleotides read TGTGCCAGCAGTGGTCCTGGGACACTGAGTTCACCCCTCCACTTT. Residues: CASSGPGTLSSPLHF.

This clone was picked up one time. The chain uses TRBV19 and TRBJ1-4, with no clear D. The CDR3 is made up of 15 amino acids. V lost 7 bases and J 0 bases, leaving 12 bases between the germline ends. Germline V gives CDR1 LNHDA, CDR2 SQIVND (reference sequence). CDR3 sequence (DNA): TGTGCCAGTACTAACAACCAGGCAACTAATGAAAAACTGTTTTTT. It translates to CASTNNQATNEKLFF.

The chain links TRBV7-8 to TRBJ2-5; 7 nucleotides agree with TRBD2. This CDR3 comprises 14 residues. Trimming cost V 4 bases and J 1 base; bases outside gene matches: 3. Germline CDR1 is SGHVS and CDR2 is FQNEAQ. CDR3 sequence (DNA): TGTGCCAGCAGCTCCCTAGCGGCCCAAGAGACCCAGTACTTC. Translation: CASSSLAAQETQYF.

The chain combines TRBV5-6 with TRBJ2-5; tentatively, D is TRBD1 (6 bases). Germline CDR1 and CDR2: SGHDT and YYEEEE. The CDR3 loop spans 15 amino acids. V lost 1 base to trimming and J lost 5 bases, with 15 bases between them. CDR3 residues: CASSLTLGGGETQYF. The CDR3 region has the DNA TGTGCCAGCAGCTTGACCCTTGGGGGCGGTGAGACCCAGTACTTC.